This T cell receptor beta chain appears in the sequencing data of a study of T cell responses to AZD1222 COVID-19 vaccine. Study-level points and caveats: Nearly half of unique spike-specific TCRs reportedly avoided B.1.351 and B.1.1.7 mutated regions.

This clone was seen only once. As yet, its antigen is unknown. Repertoires were generated with immunoSEQ multiplex PCR, while TCRdb's copy carries only in-frame clones and drops some. The sample has some 150,000 clones; 90% to 95% are singletons. This sample comprised peripheral blood, obtained on day 0 of MenACWY control vaccination. The TCR was taken from an adult in good health.

The CDR3 reads CASSKGEAGGLDTEAFF. The CDR3 DNA follows: TGTGCCAGCAGCAAAGGGGAGGCAGGGGGCCTGGACACTGAAGCTTTCTTT. The chain joins TRBV21-1 to TRBJ1-1; the table's D call of TRBD1 was not tested on the DNA. TRBV21-1 is an annotated pseudogene. CDR3 length: 17 residues.